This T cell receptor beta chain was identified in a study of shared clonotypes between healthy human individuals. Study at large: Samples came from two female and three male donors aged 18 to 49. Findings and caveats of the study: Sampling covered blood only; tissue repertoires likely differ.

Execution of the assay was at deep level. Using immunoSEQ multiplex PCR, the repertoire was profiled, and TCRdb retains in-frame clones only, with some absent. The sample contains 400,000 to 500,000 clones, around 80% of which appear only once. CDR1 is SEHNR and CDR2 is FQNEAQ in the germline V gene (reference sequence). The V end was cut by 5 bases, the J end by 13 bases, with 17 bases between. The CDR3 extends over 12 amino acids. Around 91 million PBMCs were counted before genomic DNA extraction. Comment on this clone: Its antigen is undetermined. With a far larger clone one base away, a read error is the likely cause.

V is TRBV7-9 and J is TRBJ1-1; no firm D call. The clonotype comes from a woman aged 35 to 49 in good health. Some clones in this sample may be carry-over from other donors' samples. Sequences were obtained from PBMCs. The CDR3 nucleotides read TGTGCCAGCAGCCCAATAGATGTCTCAAGTTTCTTT. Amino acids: CASSPIDVSSFF. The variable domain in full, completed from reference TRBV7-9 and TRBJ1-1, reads DTGVSQNPRHKITKRGQNVTFRCDPISEHNRLYWYRQTLGQGPEFLTYFQNEAQLEKSRLLSDRFSAERPKGSFSTLEIQRTEQGDSAMYLCASSPIDVSSFFGQGTRLTVV.